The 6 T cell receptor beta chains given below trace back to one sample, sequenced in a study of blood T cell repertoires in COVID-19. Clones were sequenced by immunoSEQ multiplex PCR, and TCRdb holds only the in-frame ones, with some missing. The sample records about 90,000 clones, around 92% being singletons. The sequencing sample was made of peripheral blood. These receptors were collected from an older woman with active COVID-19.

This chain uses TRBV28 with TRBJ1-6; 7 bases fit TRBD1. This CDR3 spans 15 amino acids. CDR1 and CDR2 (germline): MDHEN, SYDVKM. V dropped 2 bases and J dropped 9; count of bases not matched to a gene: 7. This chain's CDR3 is CASSLPPGGSSPLHF. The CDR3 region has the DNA TGTGCCAGCAGTTTACCCCCAGGGGGTAGTTCACCCCTCCACTTT.

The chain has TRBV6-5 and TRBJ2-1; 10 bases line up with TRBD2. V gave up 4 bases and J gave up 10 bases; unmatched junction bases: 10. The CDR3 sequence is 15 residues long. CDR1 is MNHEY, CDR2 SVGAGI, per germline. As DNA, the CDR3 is TGTGCCAGCAGTTCCCCGGGACTAGCGTCGGACGAGCAGTTCTTC. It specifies CASSSPGLASDEQFF.

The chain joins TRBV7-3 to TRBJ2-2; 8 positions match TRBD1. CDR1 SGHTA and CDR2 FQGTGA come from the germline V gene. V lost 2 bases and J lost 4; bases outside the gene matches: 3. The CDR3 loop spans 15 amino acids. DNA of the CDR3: TGTGCCAGCAGCTTAGCAGGGGGCACCACCGGGGAGCTGTTTTTT. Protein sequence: CASSLAGGTTGELFF.

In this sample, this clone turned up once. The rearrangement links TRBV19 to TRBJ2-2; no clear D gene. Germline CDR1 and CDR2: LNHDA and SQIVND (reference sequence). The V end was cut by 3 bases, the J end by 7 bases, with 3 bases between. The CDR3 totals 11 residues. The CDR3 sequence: CASSINGELFF. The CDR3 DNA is TGTGCCAGTAGTATTAACGGGGAGCTGTTTTTT.

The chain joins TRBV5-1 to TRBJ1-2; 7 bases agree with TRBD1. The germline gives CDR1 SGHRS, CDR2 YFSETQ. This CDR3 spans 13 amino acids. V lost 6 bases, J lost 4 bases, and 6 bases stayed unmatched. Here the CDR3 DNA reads TGCGCCAGCAATACAGGGGAGCCCTATGGCTACACCTTC. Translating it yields CASNTGEPYGYTF.

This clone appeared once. DNA for the CDR3: TGTGCCAGTAGTATATATGGGACAGGGACAGGAAAGACCCAGTACTTC. Translated, it gives CASSIYGTGTGKTQYF. This chain connects TRBV19 to TRBJ2-5; 9 bases match TRBD1. The CDR3 totals 16 residues. CDR1 is LNHDA and CDR2 is SQIVND in the germline V gene (reference sequence). J gave up 6 bases and V 2 bases, and 10 bases lay outside the gene matches.